Following are 14 T cell receptor beta chains from one sample sequenced in a study of T cells in localized non-small cell lung cancer. The assay was immunoSEQ multiplex PCR, and TCRdb's table has in-frame clones only and misses some. The sample has fewer than 35,000 clones; almost 90% are singletons. The source material was peripheral blood, sampled before any cancer treatment. The receptors stem from a man aged 40-75 years with stage I lung adenocarcinoma.

The chain employs TRBV30 and TRBJ1-3, with D possibly being TRBD1 (6 bases). Germline assignment: CDR1 GTSNPN and CDR2 SVGIG (reference sequence). V was clipped by 0 bases and J by 4 bases, with 10 bases between them. The CDR3 has 14 amino acids. In DNA, the CDR3 is TGTGCCTGGAGTGTGGGGGCCGGGGGAAACACCATATATTTT. Translated, it gives CAWSVGAGGNTIYF.

The gene calls are TRBV11-3 and TRBJ2-1; 7 bases are a match to TRBD2. The ends lost 5 bases at V and 8 bases at J; junction bases unmatched: 12. Per the germline V gene, CDR1 is SGHNT and CDR2 is YENEEA. The CDR3 is 15 amino acids. The CDR3 here is CASSLGLGVVDEQFF. The CDR3 nucleotides read TGTGCCAGCAGCCTTGGACTAGGCGTTGTCGATGAGCAGTTCTTC.

In DNA, the CDR3 is TGTGCCAGCAGCTTAATAGTCACTGAAGCTTTCTTT. Residues: CASSLIVTEAFF. The chain couples TRBV7-2 to TRBJ1-1; D gene ambiguous. V was cut by 2 bases and J by 4 bases, with 5 bases left in between. Germline V gene lookup returns CDR1 SGHTA and CDR2 FQGNSA. The CDR3 sequence is 12 residues long.

The chain has TRBV5-5 and TRBJ1-3; D is perhaps TRBD1 (6 bases). This CDR3 contains 14 residues. Between the trimmed V and J ends, which lost 2 bases and 0 bases, there was a span of 6 bases. The germline gives CDR1 SGHKS, CDR2 YYEKEE (reference sequence). Here the CDR3 reads CASSLQGSGNTIYF. For the CDR3, the DNA is TGTGCCAGCAGCTTACAGGGCTCTGGAAACACCATATATTTT. Together with reference TRBV5-5 and TRBJ1-3, the CDR3 gives the full variable domain: DAGVTQSPTHLIKTRGQQVTLRCSPISGHKSVSWYQQVLGQGPQFIFQYYEKEERGRGNFPDRFSARQFPNYSSELNVNALLLGDSALYLCASSLQGSGNTIYFGEGSWLTVV.

This clone was found once. CDR3 region: CASSIDGNSPLHF. The CDR3 bases are TGTGCCAGTAGTATTGACGGAAATTCACCCCTCCACTTT. This chain links TRBV19 with TRBJ1-6; no firm D call. Trimming took 3 bases from V and 7 from J, leaving 7 bases between them. The CDR3 loop spans 13 amino acids. Germline values: CDR1 LNHDA, CDR2 SQIVND (reference sequence).

This clone was observed a handful of times. This sequence joins TRBV9 and TRBJ1-1; TRBD1 might be the D (5 bases). The germline CDR1 and CDR2 sequences are SGDLS and YYNGEE. The CDR3 spans 16 residues. V was clipped by 0 bases and J by 5 bases, with 17 bases between them. The CDR3 DNA sequence: TGTGCCAGCAGCGTAGCGAGCGGCGGGGGGTGGACTGAAGCTTTCTTT. As protein: CASSVASGGGWTEAFF.

The V call is TRBV19, the J call TRBJ2-2; D is ambiguous. This CDR3 region has 15 residues. V gave up 2 bases and J gave up 1 base, with 8 bases separating them. Germline lookup yields CDR1 LNHDA and CDR2 SQIVND (reference sequence). This CDR3 reads CASSILFWNTGELFF. CDR3 sequence (DNA): TGTGCCAGTAGTATACTTTTTTGGAACACCGGGGAGCTGTTTTTT.

The chain joins TRBV6-1 to TRBJ1-1; D is perhaps TRBD1 (5 bases). V lost 4 bases and J lost 4, with 16 bases in between. CDR3 length equals 15 residues. CDR1 and CDR2 (germline): MNHNS, SASEGT. For the CDR3, the DNA is TGTGCCAGCAGTGTTAAGGGACTTGGGGCCACTGAAGCTTTCTTT. Its protein product is CASSVKGLGATEAFF.

The V and J genes are TRBV2 and TRBJ2-4; D is perhaps TRBD2 (5 bases). With 4 bases removed from V and 8 bases from J, the gap between germline ends came to 15 bases. This CDR3 region has 14 residues. Germline-derived CDR1 and CDR2 are SNHLY and FYNNEI. Here the CDR3 DNA reads TGTGCCAGCAGTGTCGAGGCGCTCGGGGACATTCAGTACTTC. It is translated as CASSVEALGDIQYF.

The V call is TRBV4-2, the J call TRBJ2-3, with 10 bases aligning to TRBD2. Unmatched junction bases numbered 13, after V lost 7 bases and J lost 6 bases. Germline V gene data show CDR1 as LGHNA and CDR2 as YNFKEQ. The CDR3 consists of 16 residues. Here the CDR3 reads CASTQAPSGGADTQYF. The CDR3 nucleotides read TGTGCCAGCACCCAGGCCCCGAGCGGGGGGGCGGATACGCAGTATTTT.

The CDR3 DNA follows: TGTGCCAGCAGCCAGAGAAACACCATATATTTT. Protein: CASSQRNTIYF. This chain links TRBV7-6 with TRBJ1-3; D is undetermined. Trimming took off 5 bases at V and 5 bases at J, with 4 bases between the two ends. The germline V gene encodes CDR1 SGHVS and CDR2 FNYEAQ. The CDR3 is made up of 11 amino acids.

This chain connects TRBV11-2 to TRBJ1-2, with 7 bases lining up with TRBD1. V shed 4 bases and J 4 bases; nucleotides not matched to a gene: 9. CDR1 is SGHAT, CDR2 FQNNGV, per germline. CDR3 length equals 15 residues. This chain's CDR3 is CASSSLTGEPYGYTF. In DNA, the CDR3 is TGTGCCAGCAGCTCACTAACAGGGGAGCCCTATGGCTACACCTTC.

This chain joins TRBV19 and TRBJ2-7; D perhaps matches TRBD2 (5 bases). This CDR3 has 16 residues. Trimming removed 7 bases from V and 2 bases from J, with 21 bases in between. Germline CDR1 LNHDA, CDR2 SQIVND (reference sequence). CDR3 DNA sequence: TGTGCCAGTATCCAGAGAGGGCACGCCACAACCTACGAGCAGTACTTC. Its translation is CASIQRGHATTYEQYF.

CDR3 DNA sequence: TGTGCCAGCAGTAGCTCCGGGACAGGGGGTAGAGGCTACACCTTC. Protein sequence: CASSSSGTGGRGYTF. The chain carries TRBV6-5 and TRBJ1-2, with TRBD1 matching over 11 bases. V lost 5 bases and J lost 8; bases outside the gene matches: 10. Germline lookup yields CDR1 MNHEY and CDR2 SVGAGI. This CDR3 spans 15 amino acids.